The source of this T cell receptor beta chain is a study of glioma-infiltrating T cells. On this clonotype: Its antigen is currently unknown. Being one base from a much bigger clone, this may be a read error.

Amplification of TCR alpha and beta CDR3 regions from RNA used iRepertoire nested multiplex PCR. Input was roughly 95-400 ng of tissue mRNA or PBMC total RNA. A single record per CDR3 protein comes from TCRdb applying MiXCR to the multiplex PCR reads. The table records about 190,000 distinct CDR3 sequences, 32% of them present only once. Study-level findings and limits: Tissue-blood divergence was below expectation in non-neoplastic patients, above in gliomas. Very few CDR3 sequences were shared between tissue and blood.

Specimen: glioma tissue, nonneoplastic brain tissue, or PBMCs (not recorded which). This clonotype originated in a human donor with low-grade glioma or glioblastoma, undergoing nonglioma brain surgery, or in good health (not recorded which).

CDR3 amino acids: CAGSVEQGTYEQYF. The CDR3 nucleotides are TGTGCCGGCAGTGTCGAGCAGGGAACCTACGAGCAGTACTTC. The chain joins TRBV12-3 or TRBV12-4 to TRBJ2-7, with D perhaps TRBD1 (5 bases). The CDR3 extends over 14 amino acids.